The entry below describes one TCR beta chain. Extracted RNA was reverse transcribed into cDNA, the sequencing template. The data were produced by immunoSEQ multiplex PCR, yet TCRdb's version contains in-frame clones alone and is incomplete. The table records roughly 200,000 clones, roughly 65% of them present only once. The sample is drawn from a study of CD8+ T cells in alopecia areata. Sampling of alopecia areata patients yielded lesional scalp punch biopsies as well as peripheral blood. This CDR3 spans 15 amino acids. V was shortened by 6 bases and J by 1 base, with 13 bases between the two germline ends. In germline, CDR1 is SNHLY, CDR2 FYNNEI.

Sequencing was performed on CD4+ T cells sorted from blood, taken at week 0. The sequence derives from a human donor with alopecia areata. The rearrangement joins TRBV2 to TRBJ1-5, with D maybe TRBD1 (6 bases). CDR3 in DNA: TGTGCCAGCAGGAACAGGGAGGGAAGCAATCAGCCCCAGCATTTT. It specifies CASRNREGSNQPQHF.